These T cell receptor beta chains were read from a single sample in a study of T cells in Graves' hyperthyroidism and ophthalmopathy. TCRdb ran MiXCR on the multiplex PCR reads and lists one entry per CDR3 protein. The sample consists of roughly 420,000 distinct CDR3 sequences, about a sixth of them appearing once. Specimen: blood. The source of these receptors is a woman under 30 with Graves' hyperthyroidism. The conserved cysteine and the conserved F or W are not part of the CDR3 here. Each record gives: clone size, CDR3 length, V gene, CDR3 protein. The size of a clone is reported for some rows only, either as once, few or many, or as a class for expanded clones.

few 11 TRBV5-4 ASSSSVSNEQF
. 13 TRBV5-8 ASSLGQGIDQPQH
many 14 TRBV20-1 SANLGLDWYTDTQY
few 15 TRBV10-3 AISDPSEQTNTGELF
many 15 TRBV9 ASSPGTSGGGTDTQY
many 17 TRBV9 ASSASGTSGRSSYNEQF
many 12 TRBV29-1 SVEGGQPASGQF
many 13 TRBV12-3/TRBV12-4 ASNLPAGGDTEAF
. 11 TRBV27 ASSTSGTRTQY
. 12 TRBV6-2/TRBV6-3 ASRAGTGGNTIY
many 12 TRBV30 AWHSRAGANVLT
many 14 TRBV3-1 ASSQDPGVRTDTQY
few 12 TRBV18 ASSGRANTGELF
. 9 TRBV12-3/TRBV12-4 ASTGGQGQH
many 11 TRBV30 AWIPSETYEQY
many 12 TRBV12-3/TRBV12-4 ASNPTGPSYGYT
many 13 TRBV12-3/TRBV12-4 ASTLRGFEDQPQH
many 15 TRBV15 ATSRDLGQGFGNTIY
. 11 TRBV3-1 ASSPLRQGKAF
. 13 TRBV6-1 ASGGTSGGAETQY
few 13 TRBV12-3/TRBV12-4 ASSFPGGGSGELF
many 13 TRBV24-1 ATSGPGQQVDTQY
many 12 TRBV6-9 AFPPGTDPYEQY
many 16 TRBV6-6 ASSYSPSGESGANVLT
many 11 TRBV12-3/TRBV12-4 ASSPQVGETQY
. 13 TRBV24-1 ATSDDGGNTGELF
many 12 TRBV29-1 SVTTVAPTGELF
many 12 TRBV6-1 ASSNVEASYEQY
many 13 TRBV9 ASSVGTSEILEQY
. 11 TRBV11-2 ASSLSREDIQY
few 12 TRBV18 ASSPRVAANEQF
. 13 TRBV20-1 SVNGLAEAQETQY
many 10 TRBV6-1 ASAKTLEGYT
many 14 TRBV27 ASSSPGLAGGHEQY
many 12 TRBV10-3 AISVGGFNSPLH
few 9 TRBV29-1 SVLPYNEQF
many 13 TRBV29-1 SVDTPGTAGTEAF